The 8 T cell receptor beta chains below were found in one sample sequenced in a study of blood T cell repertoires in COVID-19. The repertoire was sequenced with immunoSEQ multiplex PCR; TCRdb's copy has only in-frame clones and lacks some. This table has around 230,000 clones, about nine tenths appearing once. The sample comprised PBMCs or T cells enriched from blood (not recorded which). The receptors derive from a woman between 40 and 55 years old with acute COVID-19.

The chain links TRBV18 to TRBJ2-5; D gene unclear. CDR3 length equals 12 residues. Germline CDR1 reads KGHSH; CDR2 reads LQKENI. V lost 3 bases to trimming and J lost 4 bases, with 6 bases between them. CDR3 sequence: CASSPRTETQYF. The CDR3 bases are TGTGCCAGCTCACCCAGAACAGAGACCCAGTACTTC. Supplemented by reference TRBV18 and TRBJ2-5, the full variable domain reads NAGVMQNPRHLVRRRGQEARLRCSPMKGHSHVYWYRQLPEEGLKFMVYLQKENIIDESGMPKERFSAEFPKEGPSILRIQQVVRGDSAAYFCASSPRTETQYFGPGTRLLVL.

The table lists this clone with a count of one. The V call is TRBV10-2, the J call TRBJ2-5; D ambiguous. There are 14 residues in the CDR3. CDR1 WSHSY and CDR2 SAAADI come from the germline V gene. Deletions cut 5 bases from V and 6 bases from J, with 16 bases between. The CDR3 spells CASSRDWQMKTQYF. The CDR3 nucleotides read TGCGCCAGCAGTAGAGACTGGCAGATGAAGACCCAGTACTTC.

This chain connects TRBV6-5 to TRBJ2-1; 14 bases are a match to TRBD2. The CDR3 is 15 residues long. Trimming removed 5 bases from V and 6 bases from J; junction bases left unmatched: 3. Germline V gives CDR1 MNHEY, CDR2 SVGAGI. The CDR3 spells CASSPGLAGGNEQFF. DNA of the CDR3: TGTGCCAGCAGTCCAGGACTAGCGGGGGGCAATGAGCAGTTCTTC.

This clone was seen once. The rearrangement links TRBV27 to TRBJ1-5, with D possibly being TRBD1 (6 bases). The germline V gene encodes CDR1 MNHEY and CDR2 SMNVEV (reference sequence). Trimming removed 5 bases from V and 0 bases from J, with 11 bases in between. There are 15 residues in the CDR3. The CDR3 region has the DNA TGTGCCAGCAGTAGGACAGCATATAGCAATCAGCCCCAGCATTTT. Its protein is CASSRTAYSNQPQHF.

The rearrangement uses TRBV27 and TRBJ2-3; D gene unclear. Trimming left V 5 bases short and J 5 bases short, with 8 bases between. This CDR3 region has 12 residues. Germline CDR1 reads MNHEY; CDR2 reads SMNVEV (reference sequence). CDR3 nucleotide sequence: TGTGCCAGCAGTATCGCCGGAGATACGCAGTATTTT. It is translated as CASSIAGDTQYF.

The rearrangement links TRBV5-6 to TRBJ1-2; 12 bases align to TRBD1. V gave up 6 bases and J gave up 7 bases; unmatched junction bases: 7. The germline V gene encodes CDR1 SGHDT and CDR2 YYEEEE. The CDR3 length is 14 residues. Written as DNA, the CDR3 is TGTGCCAGCACGGAGGGGACAGGGGGCCGTGGCTACACCTTC. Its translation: CASTEGTGGRGYTF.

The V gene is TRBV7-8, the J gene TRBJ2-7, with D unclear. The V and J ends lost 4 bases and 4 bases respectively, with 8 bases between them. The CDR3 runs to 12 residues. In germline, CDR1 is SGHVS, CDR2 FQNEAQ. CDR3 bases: TGTGCCAGCAGCTCAAGAACTTACGAGCAGTACTTC. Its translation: CASSSRTYEQYF.

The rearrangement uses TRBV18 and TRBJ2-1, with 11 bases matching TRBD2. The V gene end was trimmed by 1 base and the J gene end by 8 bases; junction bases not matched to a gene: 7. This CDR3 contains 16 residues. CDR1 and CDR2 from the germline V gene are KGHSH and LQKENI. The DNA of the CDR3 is TGTGCCAGCTCACCACGGTCTAGCGGGGGGCCCCATGAGCAGTTCTTC. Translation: CASSPRSSGGPHEQFF. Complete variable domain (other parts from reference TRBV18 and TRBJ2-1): NAGVMQNPRHLVRRRGQEARLRCSPMKGHSHVYWYRQLPEEGLKFMVYLQKENIIDESGMPKERFSAEFPKEGPSILRIQQVVRGDSAAYFCASSPRSSGGPHEQFFGPGTRLTVL.